The clone carrying this T cell receptor (beta chain) was counted a few times. The data stem from a study of spatial heterogeneity in lung cancer. Specified time point: sample taken at primary tumor resection. From tumor, nontumor lung or frozen PBMC, whole RNA was taken unsorted for sequencing. In the library, each TCR cDNA molecule bore its own unique molecular identifier. Using its own MiXCR run on the 5' RACE reads, TCRdb lists one record per CDR3 protein. The sample lists 30,000 to 45,000 distinct CDR3 sequences, roughly 6.5% occurring once. Sequencing was performed on PBMCs, taken at surgery. The sequence came from a female donor with early-stage non-small cell lung cancer.

The CDR3 DNA is TGTGCCAGCAGCTTAGCGCCGTATCGGGACAGGGGGCAAATTGGCTACACCTTC. Translation: CASSLAPYRDRGQIGYTF. The chain is built from TRBV7-2 and TRBJ1-2; 12 positions match TRBD1. Germline lookup yields CDR1 SGHTA and CDR2 FQGNSA. This CDR3 region has 18 residues. With 0 bases clipped from V and 7 bases from J, the junction kept 12 bases outside the gene matches.